This T cell receptor beta chain stems from a study of OX40 agonist ivuxolimab in advanced cancers. Findings and limits, study-wide: In CD8+ T cells, expanded clones were on average more numerous than in CD4+. It was also the case that some nonresponders had low normalized T-cell clonal expansion.

With respect to this clone: Its antigen is not known.

The investigators sampled blood at baseline, at cycle 4 day 1, and at cycle 7 day 1. Here immunoSEQ multiplex PCR was the method, and the copy in TCRdb shows in-frame clones only, minus some. The sample includes around 38,000 clones, about four fifths of them seen just once. From germline, CDR1 is GTSNPN and CDR2 SVGIG (reference sequence). This CDR3 contains 11 residues. V lost 5 bases and J lost 8, with 13 bases in between. The genes are TRBV30 and TRBJ2-7, with a possible D match to TRBD2 (6 bases). The TCR was taken from an adult with an advanced solid tumor such as melanoma, head and neck, liver or kidney cancer. The sample in question was CD4+ or CD8+ T cells sorted from blood, obtained in a trial of the OX40 agonist ivuxolimab. The CDR3 protein is CAWDRGTQQYF. The CDR3, as DNA: TGTGCCTGGGACCGGGGGACGCAGCAGTACTTC.